The entry below gives a single T cell receptor (beta chain) sequence along with its context. Libraries were prepared by immunoSEQ multiplex PCR; TCRdb keeps only in-frame clonotypes and omits some of them. The table shows about 78,000 clones, with approximately 93% occurring only once. This sample was taken from a study of technical replicates of blood from a handful of donors. Trimming removed 5 bases from V and 4 bases from J, with 15 bases in between. The CDR3 length is 15 residues. Germline V CDR1 and CDR2: SEHNR, FQNEAQ (reference sequence). The clonotype comes from a human donor in good health. The sample comprised T cells isolated from PBMCs. The chain has TRBV7-9 and TRBJ2-1, with a tentative D call TRBD2 (6 bases). Here the CDR3 DNA reads TGTGCCAGCAGCCCCAAGGGACTGCCATACAATGAGCAGTTCTTC. Translated: CASSPKGLPYNEQFF. Variable domain in full (rest from reference TRBV7-9 and TRBJ2-1): DTGVSQNPRHKITKRGQNVTFRCDPISEHNRLYWYRQTLGQGPEFLTYFQNEAQLEKSRLLSDRFSAERPKGSFSTLEIQRTEQGDSAMYLCASSPKGLPYNEQFFGPGTRLTVL.